This T cell receptor beta chain emerged from a study of PD-L1 blockade in urothelial cancer. Study-level information: Every 3 weeks, patients received intravenous atezolizumab 1,200 mg, beginning 2014. About 90% of the roughly 30 patients were men with bladder-origin urothelial cancer.

V gave up 2 bases and J gave up 2 bases, with 20 bases separating them. Germline-derived CDR1 and CDR2 are GTSNPN and SVGIG (reference sequence). CDR3 length: 17 residues. Method: immunoSEQ multiplex PCR; TCRdb's copy keeps in-frame clones and lacks some. The sample records about 48,000 clones, 80% to 90% being singletons. Time point defined: peripheral blood 6 weeks after treatment start. The sample was PBMCs, taken around atezolizumab (anti-PD-L1) treatment. V and J are TRBV30 and TRBJ2-3; weak D call: TRBD1 (5 bases). The sequence came from a man aged 65 to 85 with urothelial cancer. The CDR3 loop reads CAWSKGSSQTYTDTQYF. CDR3 bases: TGTGCCTGGAGTAAGGGGTCCTCGCAAACTTACACAGATACGCAGTATTTT.